Below, 30 T cell receptor beta chains from the same sample are listed, as sequenced in a study of cytomegalovirus exposure and HLA in healthy donors. The PCR was carried out with 60 Vbeta primers and 13 Jbeta primers. TCRdb's copy holds only in-frame clones and misses some; the assay was immunoSEQ multiplex PCR. The sample gives around 150,000 clones, roughly 80% of which show up once; approximately 4.5% is in the top ten. Sample: PBMCs. These receptor sequences come from a man in his forties in good health and CMV-seronegative.

The chain employs TRBV5-1 and TRBJ1-1; the D gene is possibly TRBD1 (6 bases). The CDR3 extends over 14 amino acids. Germline CDR1 and CDR2: SGHRS and YFSETQ. Trimming removed 7 bases from V and 0 bases from J, with 13 bases in between. Here the CDR3 reads CASGMPGVNTEAFF. CDR3 nucleotide sequence: TGCGCCAGCGGTATGCCAGGGGTGAACACTGAAGCTTTCTTT.

J is TRBJ2-1 and V is TRBV9, with a weak D call TRBD1 (5 bases). V lost 0 bases and J lost 8, with 12 bases in between. CDR3 size: 14 residues. CDR1 SGDLS and CDR2 YYNGEE come from the germline V gene. The CDR3 DNA reads as TGTGCCAGCAGCGTAGAGGGCAGGGTGTATGAGCAGTTCTTC. The encoded protein is CASSVEGRVYEQFF.

This rearrangement joins TRBV18 to TRBJ1-2, with D possibly matching TRBD1 (5 bases). V gave up 4 bases and J gave up 0 bases, with 12 bases separating them. CDR3 size: 15 residues. CDR1 is KGHSH and CDR2 is LQKENI in the germline V gene. This CDR3 is CASSLDISSNYGYTF. The CDR3 bases are TGTGCCAGCTCACTGGACATATCATCTAACTATGGCTACACCTTC.

V is TRBV6-6 and J is TRBJ1-1; D not resolved. V lost 6 bases and J 1 base, leaving 9 bases between the germline ends. Germline lookup yields CDR1 MNHNY and CDR2 SVGAGI (reference sequence). The CDR3 has 13 residues. CDR3 nucleotides: TGTGCCAGCAGGCGCACAGAGAACACTGAAGCTTTCTTT. This sequence encodes CASRRTENTEAFF.

The chain employs TRBV12-5 and TRBJ2-2, with TRBD1 matching 10 bases. Germline CDR1 and CDR2: LGHNT and FRNRAP. Trimming at V came to 5 bases and at J to 7 bases, leaving 10 bases not matched to a gene. The CDR3 covers 16 residues. The CDR3 region is CASGTLTGGFGGELFF. CDR3 sequence (DNA): TGTGCTAGTGGTACCTTGACAGGGGGCTTCGGCGGGGAGCTGTTTTTT. Full variable domain (remainder filled in from reference TRBV12-5 and TRBJ2-2): DARVTQTPRHKVTEMGQEVTMRCQPILGHNTVFWYRQTMMQGLELLAYFRNRAPLDDSGMPKDRFSAEMPDATLATLKIQPSEPRDSAVYFCASGTLTGGFGGELFFGEGSRLTVL.

This rearrangement joins TRBV5-1 to TRBJ1-1, with D tentatively TRBD1 (5 bases). The CDR3 runs 15 residues. CDR1 is SGHRS, CDR2 YFSETQ, per germline. V was shortened by 3 bases and J by 2 bases, with 14 bases between the two germline ends. The DNA of the CDR3 is TGCGCCAGCAGCTCGGGGGGGGATAGTAACACTGAAGCTTTCTTT. This translates into CASSSGGDSNTEAFF. Variable domain in full (rest from reference TRBV5-1 and TRBJ1-1): KAGVTQTPRYLIKTRGQQVTLSCSPISGHRSVSWYQQTPGQGLQFLFEYFSETQRNKGNFPGRFSGRQFSNSRSEMNVSTLELGDSALYLCASSSGGDSNTEAFFGQGTRLTVV.

As DNA, the CDR3 is TGTGCCAGCAGCGAAGGGACAGCCGGTTACCAAGAGACCCAGTACTTC. Amino acids: CASSEGTAGYQETQYF. The chain joins TRBV5-8 to TRBJ2-5, with TRBD1 matching over 7 bases. The V gene's germline CDR1 is SGHTS and CDR2 YDEGEE. V gave up 4 bases and J gave up 0 bases; unmatched junction bases: 9. The CDR3 is made up of 16 amino acids.

A single count supports this clone. This chain uses TRBV6-1 with TRBJ2-7, with 7 bases lining up with TRBD1. CDR3 length: 14 amino acids. V dropped 5 bases and J dropped 3; count of bases not matched to a gene: 7. The germline V gene encodes CDR1 MNHNS and CDR2 SASEGT. The CDR3 loop is CASSSGTASYEQYF. DNA for the CDR3: TGTGCCAGCAGTTCCGGGACAGCAAGCTACGAGCAGTACTTC.

This sequence joins TRBV5-1 and TRBJ1-2; the match to TRBD1 covers 8 bases. The CDR3 is 14 residues long. CDR1 and CDR2 from the germline V gene are SGHRS and YFSETQ. After removal of 4 bases from V and 4 bases from J, the junction contained 6 bases not matched to a gene. CDR3 nucleotides: TGCGCCAGCAGCATCGAGACAGGGGTCTATGGCTACACCTTC. Encoded protein: CASSIETGVYGYTF.

This clone was seen repeatedly, ten times or more. V usage is TRBV6-5 and J usage is TRBJ2-1; D unclear. Germline CDR1 MNHEY, CDR2 SVGAGI. V lost 2 bases and J 0 bases, leaving 8 bases between the germline ends. The CDR3 is 15 residues long. The CDR3 reads CASSYALSSYNEQFF. DNA for the CDR3: TGTGCCAGCAGTTACGCTCTCAGCTCCTACAATGAGCAGTTCTTC.

This rearrangement joins TRBV7-9 to TRBJ1-2, with 7 bases matching TRBD1. V was clipped by 5 bases and J by 6 bases; unmatched bases: 12. Germline CDR1 and CDR2: SEHNR and FQNEAQ (reference sequence). The CDR3 length is 15 residues. The CDR3 region has the DNA TGTGCCAGCAGCACCCATAGGGACAGTTTCGATGGCTACACCTTC. Its translation: CASSTHRDSFDGYTF.

In nucleotides, the CDR3 is TGTGCCAGCAGCTCGGGACTAGCTACAGATACGCAGTATTTT. It specifies CASSSGLATDTQYF. This chain connects TRBV11-2 to TRBJ2-3; 9 bases map to TRBD2. This CDR3 is 14 amino acids long. V dropped 4 bases and J dropped 3; count of bases not matched to a gene: 2. Germline V gene sequence: CDR1 SGHAT, CDR2 FQNNGV. The variable domain in full, with the rest retrieved from reference TRBV11-2 and TRBJ2-3, is EAGVAQSPRYKIIEKRQSVAFWCNPISGHATLYWYQQILGQGPKLLIQFQNNGVVDDSQLPKDRFSAERLKGVDSTLKIQPAKLEDSAVYLCASSSGLATDTQYFGPGTRLTVL.

The rearrangement links TRBV7-3 to TRBJ2-1, with D hard to call. Germline values: CDR1 SGHTA, CDR2 FQGTGA. Trimming took 5 bases from V and 9 from J, leaving 14 bases between them. The CDR3 is made up of 13 amino acids. This CDR3 reads CASSLLPGGEQFF. The DNA of the CDR3 is TGTGCCAGCAGCCTACTGCCGGGTGGTGAGCAGTTCTTC.

J is TRBJ2-1 and V is TRBV9; 10 bases match TRBD2. The CDR3 is made up of 15 amino acids. Germline V gene data show CDR1 as SGDLS and CDR2 as YYNGEE. V trimming: 3 bases; J trimming: 5 bases; junction bases outside the gene matches: 5. The CDR3 DNA sequence: TGTGCCAGCAGCGGGGGGGGACTAGCGAACAATGAGCAGTTCTTC. The encoded protein is CASSGGGLANNEQFF.

The sample holds one count of this clone. This rearrangement joins TRBV5-1 to TRBJ2-3; 11 bases fit TRBD1. CDR3 size: 15 residues. J was trimmed by 4 bases and V by 4 bases; bases with no gene match: 5. Germline V gene sequence: CDR1 SGHRS, CDR2 YFSETQ. CDR3 coding DNA: TGCGCCAGCAGCGTGGGACAGGGGGTAGCAGATACGCAGTATTTT. This gives the protein CASSVGQGVADTQYF.

This clone was seen once. V is TRBV5-4 and J is TRBJ2-1; D is possibly TRBD2 (7 bases). CDR3 length equals 15 residues. Trimming left V 2 bases short and J 7 bases short, with 16 bases between. CDR1 and CDR2 (germline): SGHNT, YYREEE (reference sequence). In nucleotides, the CDR3 is TGTGCCAGCAGCTTTGGGGGGGGCCTGAGTAATGAGCAGTTCTTC. This encodes CASSFGGGLSNEQFF.

This clone was picked up one time. The chain combines TRBV27 with TRBJ2-5; 10 bases are a match to TRBD2. Trimming cost V 5 bases and J 6 bases; bases outside gene matches: 9. Germline CDR1 is MNHEY and CDR2 is SMNVEV (reference sequence). CDR3 length: 15 residues. This chain's CDR3 is CASSPQAGGSKTQYF. The CDR3 DNA is TGTGCCAGCAGTCCTCAAGCGGGGGGGTCGAAGACCCAGTACTTC.

This rearrangement joins TRBV9 to TRBJ2-2, with 9 bases identical to TRBD1. This CDR3 has 13 residues. In germline, CDR1 is SGDLS, CDR2 YYNGEE. After removal of 3 bases from V and 6 bases from J, the junction contained 0 bases not matched to a gene. The CDR3 sequence: CASSGQGAGELFF. In DNA, the CDR3 is TGTGCCAGCAGCGGACAGGGGGCCGGGGAGCTGTTTTTT.

The chain links TRBV10-1 to TRBJ2-7; possibly TRBD1 for D (6 bases). This CDR3 comprises 15 residues. Trimming took 5 bases from V and 1 from J, leaving 15 bases between them. The germline V gene encodes CDR1 WNHNN and CDR2 SYGVQD (reference sequence). The DNA of the CDR3 is TGCGCCAGCAGTTCCACAGGGTCACTTTCCTACGAGCAGTACTTC. It specifies CASSSTGSLSYEQYF.

This chain joins TRBV10-3 and TRBJ2-6, with 13 nucleotides matching TRBD2. The germline V gene encodes CDR1 ENHRY and CDR2 SYGVKD. CDR3 length: 19 amino acids. V shed 2 bases, J shed 4 bases, and the junction held 8 bases outside the gene matches. For the CDR3, the DNA is TGTGCCATCAGTGAGGCCGCGGGACTAGCGGGGTCGGGGGCCAACGTCCTGACTTTC. This sequence encodes CAISEAAGLAGSGANVLTF.

The chain carries TRBV25-1 and TRBJ1-6; the match to TRBD1 covers 8 bases. Germline assignment: CDR1 MGHDK and CDR2 SYGVNS. This CDR3 spans 14 amino acids. The V and J ends lost 0 bases and 16 bases, in that order; junction bases with no gene match: 8. CDR3 DNA sequence: TGTGCCAGCAGTGAATACAGGGGGCGTTTGAGGCTCCACTTT. Translation: CASSEYRGRLRLHF.

The chain uses TRBV5-1 and TRBJ2-7, with D tentatively TRBD2 (6 bases). This CDR3 comprises 16 residues. Germline CDR1 and CDR2: SGHRS and YFSETQ. The germline V and J ends were trimmed by 4 bases and 0 bases, with 17 bases remaining between them. In DNA, the CDR3 is TGCGCCAGCAGCCCTCGGTCGGGGGAGAGCTCCTACGAGCAGTACTTC. Protein product: CASSPRSGESSYEQYF.

The rearrangement uses TRBV9 and TRBJ2-4, with TRBD1 as a possible D gene (6 bases). Looked up from germline, CDR1 is SGDLS and CDR2 is YYNGEE. Trimming cost V 4 bases and J 8 bases, with 22 bases left between them. The CDR3 has 16 residues. DNA of the CDR3: TGTGCCAGCAGCCCCCGACCTACAGGGAAGGATTACATTCAGTACTTC. Translated, it gives CASSPRPTGKDYIQYF.

In this sample, this clone turned up a few times. The CDR3 reads CASRGGQGATDTQYF. The DNA for the CDR3 is TGTGCCAGCAGGGGGGGACAGGGGGCCACAGATACGCAGTATTTT. The chain links TRBV2 to TRBJ2-3, with TRBD1 matching 12 bases. The V and J ends lost 6 bases and 2 bases, in that order; junction bases with no gene match: 3. CDR1 is SNHLY, CDR2 FYNNEI, per germline. This CDR3 is 15 amino acids long. Using reference TRBV2 and TRBJ2-3 for the parts outside the CDR3, the full variable domain is EPEVTQTPSHQVTQMGQEVILRCVPISNHLYFYWYRQILGQKVEFLVSFYNNEISEKSEIFDDQFSVERPDGSNFTLKIRSTKLEDSAMYFCASRGGQGATDTQYFGPGTRLTVL.

This chain uses TRBV5-5 with TRBJ1-2; 7 nucleotides align to TRBD1. In germline, CDR1 is SGHKS, CDR2 YYEKEE (reference sequence). The CDR3 runs to 12 residues. V was clipped by 2 bases and J by 6 bases; unmatched bases: 1. The CDR3 bases are TGTGCCAGCAGCTTCACAGGGGATGGCTACACCTTC. It yields the protein CASSFTGDGYTF.

This chain connects TRBV7-2 to TRBJ1-3; D may be TRBD1 (5 bases). V was pared by 3 bases and J by 0 bases, with 9 bases between. CDR1 is SGHTA and CDR2 is FQGNSA in the germline V gene. The CDR3 runs 15 residues. The CDR3 spells CASSFYQGSGNTIYF. The DNA for the CDR3 is TGTGCCAGCAGCTTCTACCAGGGCTCTGGAAACACCATATATTTT.

The chain couples TRBV6-1 to TRBJ2-2; TRBD1 might be the D (5 bases). V lost 0 bases to trimming and J lost 1 base, with 9 bases between them. The CDR3 has 16 residues. Germline CDR1 is MNHNS and CDR2 is SASEGT. The CDR3 sequence: CASSEARTLNTGELFF. The CDR3 DNA reads as TGTGCCAGCAGTGAAGCTCGGACATTGAACACCGGGGAGCTGTTTTTT.

This clone occurred once. The chain joins TRBV18 to TRBJ1-2; 11 bases fit TRBD1. After removal of 4 bases from V and 5 bases from J, the junction contained 9 bases not matched to a gene. Germline values: CDR1 KGHSH, CDR2 LQKENI. The CDR3 sequence is 16 residues long. In DNA form, the CDR3 reads TGTGCCAGCTCACTCCCAAGGACAGGGGGCAATTATGGCTACACCTTC. Translation gives CASSLPRTGGNYGYTF.

J is TRBJ1-6 and V is TRBV18; D uncertain. CDR1 and CDR2 (germline): KGHSH, LQKENI. The ends were cut back, 3 bases at V and 8 bases at J, with 11 bases in the middle. The length of the CDR3 is 14 residues. CDR3 sequence (DNA): TGTGCCAGCTCACCTTCTGGCGGCTATTCACCCCTCCACTTT. Translation: CASSPSGGYSPLHF.

The V and J genes are TRBV2 and TRBJ2-7, with TRBD1 matching 8 bases. Trimming removed 6 bases from V and 11 bases from J; junction bases left unmatched: 6. CDR1 is SNHLY and CDR2 is FYNNEI in the germline V gene. The CDR3 has 11 amino acids. The CDR3 sequence is CASSQQGVKYF. In DNA form, the CDR3 reads TGTGCCAGCAGCCAACAGGGGGTGAAGTACTTC.